These 3 T cell receptor beta chains share one sample of origin, sequenced in a study of CD8 T cells in ankylosing spondylitis. Findings and limits, study-wide: In ankylosing spondylitis blood, a motif of seven to nine highly homologous TCR beta variants appeared characteristic.

These receptors lack a known antigen. TCRdb reprocessed the 5' RACE reads via MiXCR and lists one record per CDR3 protein. The repertoire consists of 200,000 to 250,000 distinct CDR3 sequences, with about 7% occurring once and the leading ten covering 11% to 15%. Material for sequencing was blood, either unsorted or a sorted T cell fraction (not recorded which). These TCRs come from a male donor with ankylosing spondylitis.

This clonotype was counted only a few times. The chain links TRBV6-2 or TRBV6-3 to TRBJ1-1, with unresolved D. The CDR3 sequence is 11 residues long. The V gene's germline CDR1 is MNHEY and CDR2 SVGEGT. Trimming removed 3 bases from V and 4 bases from J, with 3 bases in between. The CDR3 DNA reads TGTGCCAGCAGTTATGTCACTGAAGCTTTCTTT. Its protein product is CASSYVTEAFF.

The chain has TRBV29-1 and TRBJ1-2; TRBD1 aligns across 11 bases. Germline V gives CDR1 SQVTM, CDR2 ANQGSEA. J lost 4 bases, V lost 6 bases, and 1 base had no gene match. The CDR3 has 12 amino acids. The CDR3 DNA reads as TGCAGCGTCGGACAGGGGGCCTATGGCTACACCTTC. Translating it yields CSVGQGAYGYTF.

The V gene is TRBV2, the J gene TRBJ2-1; the match to TRBD2 covers 10 bases. Trimming cost V 3 bases and J 4 bases; bases outside gene matches: 3. CDR1 SNHLY and CDR2 FYNNEI come from the germline V gene. The CDR3 runs 15 residues. CDR3 sequence reads: CASSDSAGGYNEQFF. The CDR3 nucleotides read TGTGCCAGCAGTGATTCAGCGGGAGGGTACAATGAGCAGTTCTTC.